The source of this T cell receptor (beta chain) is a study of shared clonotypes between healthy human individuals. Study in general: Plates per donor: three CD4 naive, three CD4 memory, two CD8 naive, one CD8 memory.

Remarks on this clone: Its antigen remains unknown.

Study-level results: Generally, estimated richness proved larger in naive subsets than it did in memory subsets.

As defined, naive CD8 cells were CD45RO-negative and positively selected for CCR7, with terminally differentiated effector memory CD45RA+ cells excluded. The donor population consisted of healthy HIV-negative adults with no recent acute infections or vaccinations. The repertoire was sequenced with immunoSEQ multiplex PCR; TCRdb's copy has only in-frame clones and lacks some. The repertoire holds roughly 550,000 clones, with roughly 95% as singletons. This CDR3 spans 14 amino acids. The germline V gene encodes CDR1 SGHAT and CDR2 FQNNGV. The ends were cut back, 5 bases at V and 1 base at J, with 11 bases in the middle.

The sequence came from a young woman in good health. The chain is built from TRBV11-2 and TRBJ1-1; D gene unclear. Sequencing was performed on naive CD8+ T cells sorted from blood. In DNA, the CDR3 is TGTGCCAGCAGCGAAGGGTGGGGGAACACTGAAGCTTTCTTT. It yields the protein CASSEGWGNTEAFF.